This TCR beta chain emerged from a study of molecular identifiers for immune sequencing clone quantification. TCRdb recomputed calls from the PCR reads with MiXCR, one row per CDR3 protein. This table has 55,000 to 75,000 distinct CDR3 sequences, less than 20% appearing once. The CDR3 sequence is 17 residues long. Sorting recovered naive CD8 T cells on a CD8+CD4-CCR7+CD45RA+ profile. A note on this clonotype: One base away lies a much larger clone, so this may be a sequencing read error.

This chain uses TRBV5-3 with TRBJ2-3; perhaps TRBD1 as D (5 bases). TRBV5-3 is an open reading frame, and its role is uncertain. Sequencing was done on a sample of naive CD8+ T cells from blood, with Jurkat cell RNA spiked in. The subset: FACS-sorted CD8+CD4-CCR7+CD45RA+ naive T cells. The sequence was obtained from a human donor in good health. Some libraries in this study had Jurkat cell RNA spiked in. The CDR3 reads CASSLPPPSDTTDTQYF. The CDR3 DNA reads TGTGCCAGCAGCTTGCCCCCCCCCTCGGACACGACAGATACGCAGTATTTT.